Listed here are 26 T cell receptor beta chains from one sample, sequenced in a study of T cells in Graves' hyperthyroidism and ophthalmopathy. Amplification yielded TCR beta CDR3 regions, with RNA transcripts as the source. The primer set for the first-round RT-PCR of the TCR CDR3 was HTBI. Via MiXCR, TCRdb re-called the multiplex PCR reads, giving one row per CDR3 protein. The sample lists almost 600,000 distinct CDR3 sequences, under 60% occurring once. The sample comprised peripheral blood or thyroid tissue (not recorded which). These receptors were taken from a woman between 18 and 30 years old with Graves' hyperthyroidism.

This clonotype was recorded at least ten times. The J gene is TRBJ1-2, the V gene TRBV6-5; possible D gene TRBD1, 6 bases. Germline CDR1 MNHEY, CDR2 SVGAGI. CDR3 length equals 13 residues. V was pared by 2 bases and J by 2 bases, with 6 bases between. The CDR3 DNA reads as TGTGCCAGCAGTTACACAGGGAACTATGGCTACACCTTC. This encodes CASSYTGNYGYTF.

In this sample, this clonotype turned up a few times. J is TRBJ1-4 and V is TRBV2; TRBD1 agrees at 9 bases. CDR3 length: 16 residues. V lost 8 bases and J lost 7; bases outside the gene matches: 14. Germline values: CDR1 SNHLY, CDR2 FYNNEI. CDR3 bases: TGTGCCAGCTTCCCGGGACAGGGCTCAGGGGGTGAAAAACTGTTTTTT. It translates to CASFPGQGSGGEKLFF.

This clonotype was detected ten times or more. This chain connects TRBV19 to TRBJ1-1, with TRBD1 matching over 10 bases. V lost 4 bases to trimming and J lost 0 bases; unmatched junction nucleotides: 8. The CDR3 is made up of 17 amino acids. The germline V gene encodes CDR1 LNHDA and CDR2 SQIVND (reference sequence). CDR3 region: CASSTGTGEGLNTEAFF. CDR3 DNA: TGTGCCAGTAGTACAGGGACAGGGGAAGGGTTGAACACTGAAGCTTTCTTT.

This clonotype was observed at least ten times. The chain has TRBV20-1 and TRBJ2-2, with 9 bases lining up with TRBD2. This CDR3 comprises 15 residues. The V gene end was trimmed by 3 bases and the J gene end by 5 bases; junction bases not matched to a gene: 7. CDR1 is DFQATT and CDR2 is SNEGSKA in the germline V gene (reference sequence). The DNA for the CDR3 is TGCAGTGCTAGGATGCTAGCGGGAAGGACCGGGGAGCTGTTTTTT. Translating gives CSARMLAGRTGELFF.

This clonotype came up a few times. The V call is TRBV6-5, the J call TRBJ2-3; D is uncertain. The length of the CDR3 is 13 residues. Germline CDR1 is MNHEY and CDR2 is SVGAGI. V lost 2 bases and J lost 6, with 9 bases in between. The CDR3 here is CASSYQGIDTQYF. CDR3 coding DNA: TGTGCCAGCAGTTACCAAGGAATCGATACGCAGTATTTT.

CDR3 in amino acids: CATSEGRPGETQYF. In DNA form, the CDR3 reads TGTGCCACCAGTGAGGGCAGGCCGGGGGAGACCCAGTACTTC. The rearrangement uses TRBV24-1 and TRBJ2-5; perhaps TRBD2 as D (5 bases). Between the trimmed V and J ends, which lost 4 bases and 5 bases, there was a span of 13 bases. The germline gives CDR1 KGHDR, CDR2 SFDVKD. CDR3 size: 14 residues.

The sample holds many counts of this clonotype. V usage is TRBV29-1 and J usage is TRBJ2-5; TRBD2 matches 13 bases. The CDR3 is 14 residues long. The V and J ends lost 6 bases and 4 bases, in that order; junction bases with no gene match: 5. The germline V gene encodes CDR1 SQVTM and CDR2 ANQGSEA. CDR3 in DNA: TGCAGCGTCCGCAGACTAGCGGGAGGAGAGACCCAGTACTTC. It encodes CSVRRLAGGETQYF.

As DNA, the CDR3 is TGCAGCGTCGACCCTAGCGGGACAGGGGTTAACTATGGCTACACCTTC. Translated, it gives CSVDPSGTGVNYGYTF. The chain couples TRBV29-1 to TRBJ1-2, with 10 bases aligning to TRBD1. Trimming at V came to 6 bases and at J to 1 base, leaving 11 bases not matched to a gene. The CDR3 length is 16 residues. Per germline, CDR1 SQVTM and CDR2 ANQGSEA.

The J gene is TRBJ1-2, the V gene TRBV5-6; D unresolved. V was shortened by 4 bases and J by 8 bases, with 9 bases between the two germline ends. CDR3 size: 11 residues. Per the germline V gene, CDR1 is SGHDT and CDR2 is YYEEEE. The CDR3 loop reads CASSGTGGYTF. DNA for the CDR3: TGTGCCAGCAGCGGTACGGGGGGCTACACCTTC. Together with reference TRBV5-6 and TRBJ1-2, the CDR3 gives the full variable domain: DAGVTQSPTHLIKTRGQQVTLRCSPKSGHDTVSWYQQALGQGPQFIFQYYEEEERQRGNFPDRFSGHQFPNYSSELNVNALLLGDSALYLCASSGTGGYTFGSGTRLTVV.

V is TRBV29-1 and J is TRBJ1-1; D ambiguous. The CDR3 spans 12 residues. Germline CDR1 is SQVTM and CDR2 is ANQGSEA. V lost 0 bases to trimming and J lost 10 bases, with 12 bases between them. The CDR3 here is CSVEDQEGRAFF. Written as DNA, the CDR3 is TGCAGCGTTGAAGATCAGGAGGGTCGAGCTTTCTTT.

This CDR3 reads CATSSPGTSLQTQYF. DNA for the CDR3: TGTGCCACCAGCAGCCCCGGGACGTCCCTGCAGACCCAGTACTTC. This chain uses TRBV15 with TRBJ2-5, with D perhaps assigned TRBD1 or TRBD2 (5 bases each). Trimming removed 3 bases at V and 6 bases at J, with 17 bases between. CDR1 LNHNV and CDR2 YYDKDF come from the germline V gene (reference sequence). This CDR3 has 15 amino acids.

In this sample, this clonotype turned up many times. The chain combines TRBV7-8 with TRBJ2-7; D perhaps matches TRBD2 (6 bases). V lost 3 bases to trimming and J lost 0 bases, with 15 bases between them. The CDR3 loop spans 16 amino acids. CDR1 is SGHVS, CDR2 FQNEAQ, per germline. CDR3 loop: CASSFGTSSLSYEQYF. In DNA, the CDR3 is TGTGCCAGCAGCTTTGGAACTAGCAGCCTCTCCTACGAGCAGTACTTC.

The chain joins TRBV10-3 to TRBJ2-5, with TRBD2 matching 12 bases. Germline trimming cut 6 bases from V and 1 base from J; bases unmatched to any gene: 3. Germline loops: CDR1 ENHRY, CDR2 SYGVKD. This CDR3 has 15 amino acids. The CDR3: CAISTGLAGQETQYF. The CDR3 DNA reads TGTGCCATCAGCACGGGACTAGCGGGCCAAGAGACCCAGTACTTC.

The rearrangement links TRBV7-2 to TRBJ1-2; TRBD1 aligns across 7 bases. CDR1 SGHTA and CDR2 FQGNSA come from the germline V gene. This CDR3 is built from 16 residues. J was trimmed by 8 bases and V by 2 bases; bases with no gene match: 14. CDR3 nucleotides: TGTGCCAGCAGCTTAAGCGTAGGGACAGATATTGTCGGCTACACCTTC. Translated, it gives CASSLSVGTDIVGYTF.

Many counts were recorded for this clonotype. This rearrangement joins TRBV11-3 to TRBJ1-1; TRBD1 is a possible D gene (5 bases). V lost 1 base and J 0 bases, leaving 9 bases between the germline ends. Germline V gene lookup returns CDR1 SGHNT and CDR2 YENEEA. The CDR3 has 15 amino acids. This CDR3 reads CASSLVLDMNTEAFF. The CDR3 region has the DNA TGTGCCAGCAGCTTAGTCCTGGACATGAACACTGAAGCTTTCTTT.

V usage is TRBV7-8 and J usage is TRBJ2-3, with D possibly TRBD2 on 5 matching bases. Trimming pared 4 bases from V and 8 bases from J, leaving 10 bases between. This CDR3 is built from 12 residues. Germline assignment: CDR1 SGHVS and CDR2 FQNEAQ. The CDR3 nucleotides read TGTGCCAGCAGCTCCGTCCGGGGTACGCAGTATTTT. It specifies CASSSVRGTQYF.

This clonotype was seen repeatedly, ten times or more. The rearrangement links TRBV7-9 to TRBJ1-1; D gene ambiguous. The V gene lost 5 bases and the J gene lost 0 bases, with 16 bases spanning the gap. The CDR3 has 16 amino acids. The V gene's germline CDR1 is SEHNR and CDR2 FQNEAQ (reference sequence). CDR3 nucleotide sequence: TGTGCCAGCAGCAGCGACCTGGACGCCTTGAACACTGAAGCTTTCTTT. Translated: CASSSDLDALNTEAFF.

This clonotype was detected ten times or more. The chain has TRBV20-1 and TRBJ1-5; maybe TRBD1 (6 bases). Germline loops: CDR1 DFQATT, CDR2 SNEGSKA (reference sequence). Trimming cost V 5 bases and J 11 bases, with 13 bases left between them. The CDR3 contains 11 residues. The CDR3 protein is CSAPDNRAQHF. For the CDR3, the DNA is TGCAGTGCTCCTGACAACAGGGCCCAGCATTTT.

With respect to this clonotype: A much larger clone sits a single nucleotide away, making a read error possible. CDR3 residues: CASSALVTYNEQYF. The CDR3 coding sequence is TGTGCCAGCAGTGCACTAGTTACCTACAATGAGCAGTACTTC. V and J are TRBV2 and TRBJ2-7; tentative D call: TRBD2 (5 bases). The CDR3 spans 14 residues. CDR1 SNHLY and CDR2 FYNNEI come from the germline V gene. Trimming removed 4 bases from V and 7 bases from J, with 17 bases in between.

This clonotype was picked up many times. This chain connects TRBV2 to TRBJ1-2; D gene uncertain. The CDR3 has 14 residues. Trimming shortened V by 8 bases and J by 8 bases, and 21 bases separated the two germline ends. Germline lookup yields CDR1 SNHLY and CDR2 FYNNEI. The CDR3 spells CASSDRAGTAGYTF. As DNA, the CDR3 is TGTGCCAGCTCCGATCGGGCTGGAACCGCCGGCTACACCTTC.

This clonotype was counted many times. V is TRBV7-9 and J is TRBJ2-7; the D call may be TRBD1 or TRBD2 (6 bases each). The V end was cut by 5 bases, the J end by 3 bases, with 17 bases between. Germline V gene lookup returns CDR1 SEHNR and CDR2 FQNEAQ (reference sequence). CDR3 length: 15 residues. CDR3 sequence reads: CASSPRRGRVYEQYF. In DNA form, the CDR3 reads TGTGCCAGCAGCCCAAGACGGGGGCGGGTCTACGAGCAGTACTTC. Full variable domain (remainder filled in from reference TRBV7-9 and TRBJ2-7): DTGVSQNPRHKITKRGQNVTFRCDPISEHNRLYWYRQTLGQGPEFLTYFQNEAQLEKSRLLSDRFSAERPKGSFSTLEIQRTEQGDSAMYLCASSPRRGRVYEQYFGPGTRLTVT.

The chain couples TRBV4-1 to TRBJ2-5; D is possibly TRBD1 or TRBD2 (6 bases each). The CDR3 covers 17 residues. CDR1 MGHRA and CDR2 YSYEKL come from the germline V gene. V was trimmed by 1 base and J by 5 bases, leaving 20 bases between them. CDR3 residues: CASSQGGAGVKRETQYF. Written as DNA, the CDR3 is TGCGCCAGCAGCCAAGGGGGGGCAGGGGTAAAACGGGAGACCCAGTACTTC.

The chain joins TRBV20-1 to TRBJ1-2; D uncertain. With 0 bases removed from V and 2 bases from J, the gap between germline ends came to 13 bases. The CDR3 length is 15 residues. Germline V gene lookup returns CDR1 DFQATT and CDR2 SNEGSKA (reference sequence). The CDR3 region is CSARDGVGGNYGYTF. Written as DNA, the CDR3 is TGCAGTGCTAGAGATGGGGTCGGCGGAAACTATGGCTACACCTTC.

This rearrangement joins TRBV29-1 to TRBJ1-3, with 10 bases that match TRBD1. Unmatched junction bases numbered 9, after V lost 6 bases and J lost 7 bases. The germline V gene has CDR1 SQVTM and CDR2 ANQGSEA. The CDR3 consists of 14 residues. CDR3 DNA sequence: TGCAGCGTCGGAGACCCGACAGGGGGCAACACCATATATTTT. It encodes CSVGDPTGGNTIYF.

This clonotype came up a few times. DNA of the CDR3: TGTGCCAGGCCGAGGGAGACCCAGTACTTC. Encoded protein: CARPRETQYF. The chain recombines TRBV2 with TRBJ2-5; D remains unclear. Trimming pared 9 bases from V and 5 bases from J, leaving 7 bases between. Germline assignment: CDR1 SNHLY and CDR2 FYNNEI. The length of the CDR3 is 10 residues.

This clonotype was seen at least ten times. The chain links TRBV7-6 to TRBJ1-1; TRBD1 might be the D (6 bases). With 2 bases removed from V and 1 base from J, the gap between germline ends came to 14 bases. The germline gives CDR1 SGHVS, CDR2 FNYEAQ. The CDR3 sequence is 16 residues long. The CDR3 loop is CASSLMVQGGNTEAFF. CDR3 bases: TGTGCCAGCAGCTTAATGGTACAGGGTGGGAACACTGAAGCTTTCTTT.